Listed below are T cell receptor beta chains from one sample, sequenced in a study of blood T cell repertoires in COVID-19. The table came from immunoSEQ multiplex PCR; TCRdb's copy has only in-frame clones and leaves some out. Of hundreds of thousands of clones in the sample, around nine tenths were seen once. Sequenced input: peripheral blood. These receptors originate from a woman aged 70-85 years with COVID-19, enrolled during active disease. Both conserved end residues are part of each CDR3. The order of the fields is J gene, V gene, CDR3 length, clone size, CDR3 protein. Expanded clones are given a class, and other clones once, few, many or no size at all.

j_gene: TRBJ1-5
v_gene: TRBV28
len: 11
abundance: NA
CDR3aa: CASSFGQPQHF

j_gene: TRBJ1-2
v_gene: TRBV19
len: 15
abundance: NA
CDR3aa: CASSISGPGDSGYTF

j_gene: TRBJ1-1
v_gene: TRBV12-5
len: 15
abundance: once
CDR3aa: CASGSWTVLNTEAFF

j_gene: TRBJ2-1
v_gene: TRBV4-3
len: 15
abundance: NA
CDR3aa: CASSQAGGRVNEQFF

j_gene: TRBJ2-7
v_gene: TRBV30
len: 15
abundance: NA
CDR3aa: CAWSPDSAPSYEQYF

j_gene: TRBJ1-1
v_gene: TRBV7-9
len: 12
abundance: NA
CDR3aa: CASSLEYAEAFF

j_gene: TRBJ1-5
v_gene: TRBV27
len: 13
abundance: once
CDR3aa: CATGARGGQPQHF

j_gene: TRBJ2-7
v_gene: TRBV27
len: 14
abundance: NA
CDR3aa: CASSLGQGSYEQYF

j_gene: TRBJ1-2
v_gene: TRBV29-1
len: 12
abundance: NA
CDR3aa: CSVVGTVYGYTF

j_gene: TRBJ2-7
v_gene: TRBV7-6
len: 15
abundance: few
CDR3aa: CASSFKGTGGYEQYF

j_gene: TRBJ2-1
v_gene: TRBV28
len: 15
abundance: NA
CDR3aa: CASSLSTGRLNEQFF

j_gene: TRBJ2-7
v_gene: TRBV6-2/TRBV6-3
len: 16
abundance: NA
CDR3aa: CASSYSMAGSSYEQYF

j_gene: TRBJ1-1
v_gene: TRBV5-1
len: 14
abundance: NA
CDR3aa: CASSSGQTNTEAFF

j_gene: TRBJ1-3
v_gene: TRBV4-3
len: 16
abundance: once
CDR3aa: CASSQAGQGSGNTIYF

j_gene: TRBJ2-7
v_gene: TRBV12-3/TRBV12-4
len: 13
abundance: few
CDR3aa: CASSKDRAYEQYF

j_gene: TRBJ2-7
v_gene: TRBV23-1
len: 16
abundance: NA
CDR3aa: CASALPGTGVSYEQYF

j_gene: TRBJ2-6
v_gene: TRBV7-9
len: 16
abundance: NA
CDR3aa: CASSLLGGGGANVLTF

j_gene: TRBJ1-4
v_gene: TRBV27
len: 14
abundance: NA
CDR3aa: CAAGGTALNEKLFF

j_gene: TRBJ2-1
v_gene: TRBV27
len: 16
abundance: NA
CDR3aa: CASRPNGRGFPNEQFF

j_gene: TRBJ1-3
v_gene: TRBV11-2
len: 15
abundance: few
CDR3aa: CASSSSTGTGNTIYF

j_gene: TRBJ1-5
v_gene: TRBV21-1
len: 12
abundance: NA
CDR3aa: CASTGAGQPQHF

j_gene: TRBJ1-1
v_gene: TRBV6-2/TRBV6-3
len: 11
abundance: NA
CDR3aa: CASSYSRGAFF

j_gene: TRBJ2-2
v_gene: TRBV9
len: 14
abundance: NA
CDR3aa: CASSVDSLRGELFF

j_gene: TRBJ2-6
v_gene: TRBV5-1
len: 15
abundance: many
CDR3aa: CASSLSNLGANVLTF

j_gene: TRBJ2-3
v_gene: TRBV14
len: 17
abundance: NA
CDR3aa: CASSPGPRGRTTDTQYF